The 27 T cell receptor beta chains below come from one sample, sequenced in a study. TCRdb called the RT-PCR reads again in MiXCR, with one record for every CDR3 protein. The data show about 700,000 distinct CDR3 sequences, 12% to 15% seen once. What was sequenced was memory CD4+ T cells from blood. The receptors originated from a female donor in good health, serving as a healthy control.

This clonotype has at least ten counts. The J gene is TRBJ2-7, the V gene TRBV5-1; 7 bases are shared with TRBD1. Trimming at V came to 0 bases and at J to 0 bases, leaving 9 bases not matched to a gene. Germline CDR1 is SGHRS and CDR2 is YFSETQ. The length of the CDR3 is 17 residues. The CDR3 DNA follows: TGCGCCAGCAGCTTGGCCAAGGGAGCAGGGGGCTCCTACGAGCAGTACTTC. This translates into CASSLAKGAGGSYEQYF. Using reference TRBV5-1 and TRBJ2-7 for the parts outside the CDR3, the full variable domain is KAGVTQTPRYLIKTRGQQVTLSCSPISGHRSVSWYQQTPGQGLQFLFEYFSETQRNKGNFPGRFSGRQFSNSRSEMNVSTLELGDSALYLCASSLAKGAGGSYEQYFGPGTRLTVT.

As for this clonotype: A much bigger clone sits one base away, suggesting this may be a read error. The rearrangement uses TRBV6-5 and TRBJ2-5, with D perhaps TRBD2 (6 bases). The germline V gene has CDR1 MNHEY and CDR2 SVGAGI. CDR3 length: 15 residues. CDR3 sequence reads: CASSSPGPGGENQYF. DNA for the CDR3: TGTGCCAGCAGTTCTCCGGGGCCAGGAGGGGAGAACCAGTACTTC.

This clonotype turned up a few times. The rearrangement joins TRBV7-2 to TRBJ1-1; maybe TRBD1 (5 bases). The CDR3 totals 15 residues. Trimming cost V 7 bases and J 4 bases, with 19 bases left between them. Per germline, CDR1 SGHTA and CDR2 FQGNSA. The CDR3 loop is CASTFGERGITEAFF. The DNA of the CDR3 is TGTGCCAGCACCTTCGGGGAGAGGGGTATCACTGAAGCTTTCTTT.

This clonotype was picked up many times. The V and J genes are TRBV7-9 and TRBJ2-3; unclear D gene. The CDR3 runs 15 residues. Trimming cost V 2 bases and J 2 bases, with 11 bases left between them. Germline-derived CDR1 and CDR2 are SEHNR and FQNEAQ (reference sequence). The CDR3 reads CASSLMSGYTDTQYF. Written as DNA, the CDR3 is TGTGCCAGCAGCTTAATGTCCGGTTACACAGATACGCAGTATTTT.

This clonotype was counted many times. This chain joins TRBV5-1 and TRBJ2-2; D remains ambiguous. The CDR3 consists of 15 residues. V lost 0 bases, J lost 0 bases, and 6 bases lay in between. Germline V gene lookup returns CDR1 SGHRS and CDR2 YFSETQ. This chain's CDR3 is CASSLESSNTGELFF. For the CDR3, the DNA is TGCGCCAGCAGCTTGGAATCGTCGAACACCGGGGAGCTGTTTTTT.

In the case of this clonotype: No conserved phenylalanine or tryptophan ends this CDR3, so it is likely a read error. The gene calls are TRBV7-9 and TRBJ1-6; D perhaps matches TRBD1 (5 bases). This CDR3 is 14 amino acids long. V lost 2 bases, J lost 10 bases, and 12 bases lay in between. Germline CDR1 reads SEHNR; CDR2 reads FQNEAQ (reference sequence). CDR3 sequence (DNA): TGTGCCAGCAGCTTATGGGGGGAGGGCTCACCCCTCCACTCT. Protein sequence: CASSLWGEGSPLHS.

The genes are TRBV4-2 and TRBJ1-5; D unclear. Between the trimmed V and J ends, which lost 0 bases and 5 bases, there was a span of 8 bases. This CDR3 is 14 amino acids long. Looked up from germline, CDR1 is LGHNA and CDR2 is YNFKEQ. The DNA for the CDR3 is TGTGCCAGCAGCCAAGATCTCCGGGATCAGCCCCAGCATTTT. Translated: CASSQDLRDQPQHF.

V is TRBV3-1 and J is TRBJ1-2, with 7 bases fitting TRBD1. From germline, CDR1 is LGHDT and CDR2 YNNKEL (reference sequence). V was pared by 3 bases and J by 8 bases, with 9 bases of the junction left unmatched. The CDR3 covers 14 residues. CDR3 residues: CASSQPDRENGYTF. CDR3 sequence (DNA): TGTGCCAGCAGCCAGCCCGACAGGGAAAACGGCTACACCTTC.

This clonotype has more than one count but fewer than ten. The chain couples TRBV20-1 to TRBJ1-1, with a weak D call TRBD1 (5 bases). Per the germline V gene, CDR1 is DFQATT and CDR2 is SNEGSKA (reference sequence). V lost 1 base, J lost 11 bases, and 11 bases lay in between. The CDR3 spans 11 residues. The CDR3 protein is CSARGPSGAFF. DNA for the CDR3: TGCAGTGCTAGAGGCCCCTCAGGGGCTTTCTTT.

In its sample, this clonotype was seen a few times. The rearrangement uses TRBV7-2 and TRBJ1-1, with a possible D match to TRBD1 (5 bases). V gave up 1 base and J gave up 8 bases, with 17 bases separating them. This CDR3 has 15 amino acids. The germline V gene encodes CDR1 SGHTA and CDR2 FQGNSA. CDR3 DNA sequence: TGTGCCAGCAGCTTAGGGTCCCAGGGATTGACCGAAGCTTTCTTT. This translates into CASSLGSQGLTEAFF.

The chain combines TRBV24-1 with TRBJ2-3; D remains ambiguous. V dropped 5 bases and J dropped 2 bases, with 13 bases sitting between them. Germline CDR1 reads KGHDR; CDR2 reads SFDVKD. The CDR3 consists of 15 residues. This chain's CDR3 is CATSVASSTTDTQYF. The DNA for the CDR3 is TGTGCCACCAGTGTCGCCTCCTCGACCACAGATACGCAGTATTTT.

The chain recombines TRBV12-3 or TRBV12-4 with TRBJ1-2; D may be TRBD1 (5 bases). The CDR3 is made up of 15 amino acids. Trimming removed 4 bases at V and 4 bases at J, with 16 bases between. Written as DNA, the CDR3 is TGTGCCAGCAGTTCCGCGGGGGGAGGAGGCTATGGCTACACCTTC. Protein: CASSSAGGGGYGYTF.

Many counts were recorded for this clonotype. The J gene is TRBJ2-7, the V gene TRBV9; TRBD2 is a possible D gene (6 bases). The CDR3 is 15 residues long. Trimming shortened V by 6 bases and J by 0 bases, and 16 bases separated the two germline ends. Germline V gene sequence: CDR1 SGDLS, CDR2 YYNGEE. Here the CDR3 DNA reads TGTGCCAGCACCCTTGGGCCGGGAGTCTCCTACGAGCAGTACTTC. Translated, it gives CASTLGPGVSYEQYF.

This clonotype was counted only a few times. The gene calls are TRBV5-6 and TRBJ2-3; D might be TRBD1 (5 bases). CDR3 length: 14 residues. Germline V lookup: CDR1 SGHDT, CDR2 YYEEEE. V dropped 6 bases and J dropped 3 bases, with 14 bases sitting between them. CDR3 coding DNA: TGTGCCAGCATACTGGGGTCAGGGACAGATACGCAGTATTTT. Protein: CASILGSGTDTQYF.

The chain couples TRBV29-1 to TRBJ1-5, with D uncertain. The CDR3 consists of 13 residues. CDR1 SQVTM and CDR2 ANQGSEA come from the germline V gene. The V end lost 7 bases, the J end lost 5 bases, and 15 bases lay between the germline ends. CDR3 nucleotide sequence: TGCAGCGCTCGAGCCGATTCGGATCAGCCCCAGCATTTT. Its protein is CSARADSDQPQHF.

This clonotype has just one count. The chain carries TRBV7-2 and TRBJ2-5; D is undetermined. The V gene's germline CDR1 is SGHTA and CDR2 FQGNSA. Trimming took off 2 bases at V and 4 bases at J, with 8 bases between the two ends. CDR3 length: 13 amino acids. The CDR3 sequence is CASSLTTPETQYF. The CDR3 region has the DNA TGTGCCAGCAGCTTAACGACTCCAGAGACCCAGTACTTC.

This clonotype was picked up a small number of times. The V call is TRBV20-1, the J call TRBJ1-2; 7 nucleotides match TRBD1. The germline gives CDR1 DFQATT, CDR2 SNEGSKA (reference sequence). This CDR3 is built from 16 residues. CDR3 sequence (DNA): TGCAGCCCGTCCCCGGGACAGATTAGAATAGGGTATGGCTACACCTTC. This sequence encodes CSPSPGQIRIGYGYTF.

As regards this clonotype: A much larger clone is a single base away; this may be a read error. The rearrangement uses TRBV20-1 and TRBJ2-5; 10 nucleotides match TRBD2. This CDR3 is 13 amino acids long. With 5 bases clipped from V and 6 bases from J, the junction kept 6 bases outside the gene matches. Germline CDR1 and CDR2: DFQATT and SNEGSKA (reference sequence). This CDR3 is CSAAGTSVKTQYF. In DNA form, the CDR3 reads TGCAGTGCTGCCGGGACTAGCGTAAAGACCCAGTACTTC.

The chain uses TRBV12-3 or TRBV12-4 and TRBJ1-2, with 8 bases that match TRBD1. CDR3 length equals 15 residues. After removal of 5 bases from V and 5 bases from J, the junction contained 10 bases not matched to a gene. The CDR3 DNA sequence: TGTGCCAGCAGTCCGCTCGGGACAGGCCCTTATGGCTACACCTTC. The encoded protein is CASSPLGTGPYGYTF.

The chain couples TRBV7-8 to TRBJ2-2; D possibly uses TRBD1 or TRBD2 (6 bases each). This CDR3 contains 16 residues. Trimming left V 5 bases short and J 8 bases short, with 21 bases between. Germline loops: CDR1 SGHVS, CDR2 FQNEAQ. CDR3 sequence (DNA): TGTGCCAGCAGCCCCAAGGGGGACTCAAAGGGAGGGGAGCTGTTTTTT. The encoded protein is CASSPKGDSKGGELFF.

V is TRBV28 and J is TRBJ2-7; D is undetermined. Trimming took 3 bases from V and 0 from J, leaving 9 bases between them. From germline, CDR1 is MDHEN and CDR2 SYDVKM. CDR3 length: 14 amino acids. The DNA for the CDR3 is TGTGCCAGCAGTTTCGGAACCTTCTCCTACGAGCAGTACTTC. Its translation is CASSFGTFSYEQYF. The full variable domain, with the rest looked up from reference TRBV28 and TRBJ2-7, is DVKVTQSSRYLVKRTGEKVFLECVQDMDHENMFWYRQDPGLGLRLIYFSYDVKMKEKGDIPEGYSVSREKKERFSLILESASTNQTSMYLCASSFGTFSYEQYFGPGTRLTVT.

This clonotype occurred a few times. The CDR3 region is CSAPPDTRSGANVLTF. In DNA form, the CDR3 reads TGCAGTGCTCCCCCGGACACTCGCTCTGGGGCCAACGTCCTGACTTTC. The rearrangement uses TRBV20-1 and TRBJ2-6; D might be TRBD1 (5 bases). Germline CDR1 is DFQATT and CDR2 is SNEGSKA (reference sequence). Trimming cost V 5 bases and J 0 bases, with 14 bases left between them. The CDR3 has 16 residues.

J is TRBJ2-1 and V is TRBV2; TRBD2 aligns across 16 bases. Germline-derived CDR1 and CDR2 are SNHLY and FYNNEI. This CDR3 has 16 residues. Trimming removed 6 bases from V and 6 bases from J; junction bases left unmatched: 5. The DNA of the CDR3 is TGTGCCAGCAGGGGGACTAGCGGGAGGGCAGCCAATGAGCAGTTCTTC. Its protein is CASRGTSGRAANEQFF.

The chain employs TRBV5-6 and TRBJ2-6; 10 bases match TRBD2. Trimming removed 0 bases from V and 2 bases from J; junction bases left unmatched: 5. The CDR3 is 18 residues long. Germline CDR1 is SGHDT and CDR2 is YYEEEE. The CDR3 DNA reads TGTGCCAGCAGCTTGGTGACTAGCGGGCTGCCTGGGGCCAACGTCCTGACTTTC. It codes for CASSLVTSGLPGANVLTF.

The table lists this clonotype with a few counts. The CDR3 DNA reads TGTGCCAGCAGTTACCTCTCTAGCGGGGAAGAGACCCAGTACTTC. This gives the protein CASSYLSSGEETQYF. V usage is TRBV6-5 and J usage is TRBJ2-5; TRBD2 aligns across 9 bases. Germline lookup yields CDR1 MNHEY and CDR2 SVGAGI. V lost 2 bases, J lost 3 bases, and 4 bases stayed unmatched. CDR3 length equals 15 residues.

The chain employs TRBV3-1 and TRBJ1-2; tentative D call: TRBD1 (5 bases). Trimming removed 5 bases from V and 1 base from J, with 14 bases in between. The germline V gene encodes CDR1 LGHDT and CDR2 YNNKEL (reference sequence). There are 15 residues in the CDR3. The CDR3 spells CASSNHRDDNYGYTF. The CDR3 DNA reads TGTGCCAGCAGCAATCATCGGGACGATAACTATGGCTACACCTTC.

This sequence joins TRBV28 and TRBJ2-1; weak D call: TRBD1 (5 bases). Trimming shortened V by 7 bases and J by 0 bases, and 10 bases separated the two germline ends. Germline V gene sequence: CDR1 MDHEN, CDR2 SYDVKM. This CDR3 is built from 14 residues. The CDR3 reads CASIRGGSYNEQFF. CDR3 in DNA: TGTGCCAGCATTAGGGGTGGCTCCTACAATGAGCAGTTCTTC.